This TCR beta chain stems from a study of T cell repertoires in cytomegalovirus infection. Study background: Carrying CMV and the relevant HLA type showed in public TCR beta signatures.

The study's findings and limits: The study identified carriers of CMV plus the relevant HLA from cumulative public TCR beta family frequency.

The V gene's germline CDR1 is MNHEY and CDR2 SMNVEV (reference sequence). The CDR3 is 14 residues long. The V gene lost 6 bases and the J gene lost 0 bases, with 9 bases spanning the gap. TCRdb analysed the reads with MiXCR anew, one entry per CDR3 protein. The sample yields some 400,000 distinct CDR3 sequences, roughly 30% seen once. This clonotype was seen only a few times. What it recognizes is unknown. The TCR originated in a human donor in good health (CMV status not recorded). Some clones in this sample may be carry-over from other donors' samples. The chain is built from TRBV27 and TRBJ1-5; no clear D. The sample taken for sequencing was PBMCs. This chain's CDR3 is CASRTPGSNQPQHF. The CDR3 coding sequence is TGTGCCAGCAGAACCCCCGGTAGCAATCAGCCCCAGCATTTT.